This TCR beta chain is from a study of blood T cells in healthy people across ages. Whole-study context: For every two T cells, template switching captured about one barcoded beta molecule.

Healthy Russian Caucasian donors spanned ages about 6 to 95 years. The sample, approximately 10 milliliters of peripheral blood, was drawn from each donor. It was with a sample-barcoded 5' primer and a J-beta primer mix that a second PCR of roughly 7 to 12 cycles was run. Each cDNA molecule received a tag from a template-switch adaptor that had 12 random nucleotides. Each CDR3 protein gets one entry after TCRdb re-called the 5' RACE reads with MiXCR. The profile shows approximately 600,000 distinct CDR3 sequences, 58% of them singletons. Sequenced material: blood. The sequence was collected from a man aged 55-75 years in good health.

The CDR3: CASGGGTGRIYEQYF. CDR3 nucleotides: TGTGCCAGCGGGGGGGGGACAGGGCGGATCTACGAGCAGTACTTC. The chain couples TRBV6-6 to TRBJ2-7; 9 nucleotides line up with TRBD1. Germline loops: CDR1 MNHNY, CDR2 SVGAGI (reference sequence). The CDR3 has 15 amino acids. The V and J ends lost 8 bases and 3 bases, in that order; junction bases with no gene match: 11.